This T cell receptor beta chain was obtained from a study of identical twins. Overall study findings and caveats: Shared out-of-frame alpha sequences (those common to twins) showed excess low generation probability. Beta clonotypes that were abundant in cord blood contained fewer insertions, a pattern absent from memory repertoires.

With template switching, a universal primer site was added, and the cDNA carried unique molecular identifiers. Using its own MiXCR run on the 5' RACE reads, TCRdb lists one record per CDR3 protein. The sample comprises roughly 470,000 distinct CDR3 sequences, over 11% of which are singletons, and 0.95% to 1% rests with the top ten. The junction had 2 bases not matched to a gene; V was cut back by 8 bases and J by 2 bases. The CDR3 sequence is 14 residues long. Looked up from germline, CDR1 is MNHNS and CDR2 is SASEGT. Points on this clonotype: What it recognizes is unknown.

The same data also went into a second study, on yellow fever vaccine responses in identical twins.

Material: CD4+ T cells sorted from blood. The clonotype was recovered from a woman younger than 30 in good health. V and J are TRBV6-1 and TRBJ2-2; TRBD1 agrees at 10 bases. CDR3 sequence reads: CASDRGPNTGELFF. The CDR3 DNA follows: TGTGCCAGCGACAGGGGGCCCAACACCGGGGAGCTGTTTTTT.